The entry below gives a single T cell receptor (beta chain) sequence along with its context. The sample comes from a study of control samples from healthy donors and cancer patients. The CDR3 loop spans 14 amino acids. Germline lookup yields CDR1 SGHTA and CDR2 FQGNSA. Trimming pared 3 bases from V and 8 bases from J, leaving 13 bases between. Clones were sequenced by immunoSEQ multiplex PCR, and TCRdb holds only the in-frame ones, with some missing. The sample lists about 75,000 clones, around 84% occurring once. V is TRBV7-2 and J is TRBJ2-2; no reliable D call. Specimen: blood. The TCR comes from a man aged 50 to 59 in good health. For the CDR3, the DNA is TGTGCCAGCAGCTTCGGACCTCGTGGGGGGGAGCTGTTTTTT. This codes for CASSFGPRGGELFF.